The 32 T cell receptor beta chains reported below all come from one sample, sequenced in a study of cytomegalovirus exposure and HLA in healthy donors (dated by TCRdb to 2016 to 2017). The library was produced with the immunoSEQ multiplex PCR assay. The multiplex PCR relied on a mix of 60 forward primers for TCR Vbeta segments and 13 reverse primers for TCR Jbeta segments. TCRdb stores this immuneACCESS table with in-frame sequences only. Part of the clones is absent; in the studies checked, under half of the shortfall reflects unresolved V genes, and no reason is known for the rest. The table for this sample lists over 150,000 clones; roughly four fifths of them were counted only once. The ten top clones hold 4% to 6% of the sample. Sequencing was carried out using PBMCs. The receptor set was obtained from a girl between 10 and 17 years old in good health and CMV-seropositive.

The genes are TRBV7-9 and TRBJ1-3; 7 bases are shared with TRBD1. CDR3 length: 16 amino acids. CDR1 is SEHNR, CDR2 FQNEAQ, per germline (reference sequence). Germline trimming cut 3 bases from V and 4 bases from J; bases unmatched to any gene: 9. The CDR3 nucleotides read TGTGCCAGCAGCTTGCTTACAGGGGCATCAGGAAACACCATATATTTT. Its protein is CASSLLTGASGNTIYF.

The rearrangement joins TRBV4-2 to TRBJ1-1; TRBD1 might be the D (6 bases). Trimming removed 0 bases from V and 7 bases from J, with 15 bases in between. The V gene's germline CDR1 is LGHNA and CDR2 YNFKEQ. The CDR3 totals 15 residues. CDR3 amino acids: CASSQDSEQGVEAFF. CDR3 sequence (DNA): TGTGCCAGCAGCCAAGATAGCGAACAGGGAGTTGAAGCTTTCTTT.

This clone was detected only once. The V gene is TRBV4-1, the J gene TRBJ1-1; 7 bases line up with TRBD1. Trimming removed 4 bases from V and 0 bases from J; junction bases left unmatched: 8. The CDR3 spans 16 residues. The germline V gene has CDR1 MGHRA and CDR2 YSYEKL. Here the CDR3 reads CASSRAPTGMNTEAFF. The DNA of the CDR3 is TGCGCCAGCAGCCGAGCTCCGACAGGGATGAACACTGAAGCTTTCTTT.

This clone was detected once. The chain combines TRBV7-9 with TRBJ1-3, with D perhaps matching TRBD1 (5 bases). The CDR3 spans 16 residues. V was pared by 1 base and J by 3 bases, with 13 bases between. Germline loops: CDR1 SEHNR, CDR2 FQNEAQ (reference sequence). The CDR3 here is CASSLVSGRGGNTIYF. CDR3 in DNA: TGTGCCAGCAGCTTAGTTTCAGGGCGAGGTGGAAACACCATATATTTT.

J is TRBJ2-2 and V is TRBV30; weak D call: TRBD1 (5 bases). With 5 bases removed from V and 1 base from J, the gap between germline ends came to 11 bases. Germline V lookup: CDR1 GTSNPN, CDR2 SVGIG (reference sequence). This CDR3 has 14 amino acids. CDR3 amino acids: CAWGRQKNTGELFF. Here the CDR3 DNA reads TGTGCCTGGGGGCGACAGAAGAACACCGGGGAGCTGTTTTTT.

This chain connects TRBV7-3 to TRBJ2-1; 8 bases line up with TRBD2. V lost 5 bases, J lost 5 bases, and 8 bases stayed unmatched. Germline V gene lookup returns CDR1 SGHTA and CDR2 FQGTGA. The CDR3 spans 15 residues. This CDR3 reads CASSPQRGRHNEQFF. The CDR3, as DNA: TGTGCCAGCAGCCCCCAGCGGGGGCGTCACAATGAGCAGTTCTTC.

The gene calls are TRBV7-2 and TRBJ2-3, with D unclear. CDR3 size: 13 residues. The V end lost 4 bases, the J end lost 4 bases, and 9 bases lay between the germline ends. CDR1 and CDR2 from the germline V gene are SGHTA and FQGNSA. The CDR3 DNA reads as TGTGCCAGCAGCTCCCAGGCGCCAGATACGCAGTATTTT. It specifies CASSSQAPDTQYF.

The V call is TRBV10-3, the J call TRBJ1-2, with 9 bases identical to TRBD1. CDR1 and CDR2 from the germline V gene are ENHRY and SYGVKD. The V and J ends lost 4 bases and 8 bases, in that order; junction bases with no gene match: 17. The CDR3 runs 17 residues. The CDR3 coding sequence is TGTGCCATCAGTGTGAACCCCGCGGGACAGGGTAGTGAGGGCTACACCTTC. Protein: CAISVNPAGQGSEGYTF.

The rearrangement joins TRBV13 to TRBJ1-1, with a possible D match to TRBD1 (6 bases). V was cut by 8 bases and J by 3 bases, with 13 bases left in between. This CDR3 spans 13 amino acids. The germline CDR1 and CDR2 sequences are PRHDT and FYEKMQ (reference sequence). CDR3 in DNA: TGTGCCAGCGGAGGAGGGGGGGACACTGAAGCTTTCTTT. The encoded protein is CASGGGGDTEAFF.

This rearrangement joins TRBV15 to TRBJ1-1; TRBD1 matches at 9 bases. The CDR3 has 17 residues. J gave up 4 bases and V 1 base, and 10 bases lay outside the gene matches. CDR1 and CDR2 (germline): LNHNV, YYDKDF (reference sequence). The CDR3 protein is CATSRGPGTGLGTEAFF. The CDR3, as DNA: TGTGCCACCAGCAGAGGTCCCGGGACAGGGTTGGGCACTGAAGCTTTCTTT.

This clone was observed once. The rearrangement links TRBV19 to TRBJ2-2, with D possibly TRBD2 on 5 matching bases. The V end lost 3 bases, the J end lost 0 bases, and 8 bases lay between the germline ends. Germline loops: CDR1 LNHDA, CDR2 SQIVND (reference sequence). The CDR3 is 15 residues long. The CDR3 DNA is TGTGCCAGTAGTATTTCCGGGACGAACACCGGGGAGCTGTTTTTT. Encoded protein: CASSISGTNTGELFF.

This sequence joins TRBV11-3 and TRBJ1-1, with D possibly matching TRBD1 (6 bases). The CDR3 sequence is 15 residues long. CDR1 and CDR2 from the germline V gene are SGHNT and YENEEA. V lost 4 bases to trimming and J lost 1 base, with 13 bases between them. The CDR3 spells CASSSRQGKNTEAFF. Here the CDR3 DNA reads TGTGCCAGCAGCTCCCGGCAGGGGAAGAACACTGAAGCTTTCTTT.

The chain employs TRBV7-9 and TRBJ2-1; TRBD1 is a possible D gene (6 bases). Trimming took 2 bases from V and 4 from J, leaving 12 bases between them. Germline values: CDR1 SEHNR, CDR2 FQNEAQ (reference sequence). CDR3 length: 15 residues. The CDR3: CASSLNPGEYNEQFF. CDR3 coding DNA: TGTGCCAGCAGCTTAAATCCAGGGGAATACAATGAGCAGTTCTTC.

The chain recombines TRBV30 with TRBJ1-2; 7 bases align to TRBD1. In germline, CDR1 is GTSNPN, CDR2 SVGIG (reference sequence). The CDR3 is 18 amino acids. V lost 3 bases, J lost 1 base, and 17 bases stayed unmatched. The CDR3 here is CAWRATGTEINLNYGYTF. CDR3 sequence (DNA): TGTGCCTGGAGGGCTACCGGGACAGAGATTAATCTTAACTATGGCTACACCTTC.

The chain has TRBV5-4 and TRBJ1-2; a possible D gene is TRBD1 (5 bases). The V gene lost 2 bases and the J gene lost 4 bases, with 18 bases spanning the gap. Germline V gene sequence: CDR1 SGHNT, CDR2 YYREEE (reference sequence). The CDR3 consists of 16 residues. The CDR3: CASSLGGTYLFYGYTF. CDR3 sequence (DNA): TGTGCCAGCAGCTTAGGCGGGACCTACCTCTTCTATGGCTACACCTTC.

The chain employs TRBV7-3 and TRBJ1-2, with 9 bases that match TRBD1. This CDR3 has 13 residues. Germline V gene sequence: CDR1 SGHTA, CDR2 FQGTGA. V shed 4 bases and J 6 bases; nucleotides not matched to a gene: 3. DNA of the CDR3: TGTGCCAGCAGCTCCCGACAGGGGGATGGCTACACCTTC. Protein: CASSSRQGDGYTF.

The V call is TRBV12-5, the J call TRBJ2-4, with 7 bases that match TRBD1. This CDR3 has 14 residues. Trimming at V came to 6 bases and at J to 8 bases, leaving 10 bases not matched to a gene. The germline V gene has CDR1 LGHNT and CDR2 FRNRAP. The CDR3 loop reads CASGTGSGADIQYF. CDR3 bases: TGTGCTAGTGGGACAGGGTCTGGGGCGGACATTCAGTACTTC. Together with reference TRBV12-5 and TRBJ2-4, the CDR3 gives the full variable domain: DARVTQTPRHKVTEMGQEVTMRCQPILGHNTVFWYRQTMMQGLELLAYFRNRAPLDDSGMPKDRFSAEMPDATLATLKIQPSEPRDSAVYFCASGTGSGADIQYFGAGTRLSVL.

The chain employs TRBV13 and TRBJ1-1, with D uncertain. Germline-derived CDR1 and CDR2 are PRHDT and FYEKMQ (reference sequence). This CDR3 is 16 amino acids long. Trimming took 4 bases from V and 0 from J, leaving 15 bases between them. For the CDR3, the DNA is TGTGCCAGCAGCTCACCTATGAGGCGTATGAACACTGAAGCTTTCTTT. It yields the protein CASSSPMRRMNTEAFF. Drawing the rest from reference TRBV13 and TRBJ1-1, the complete variable domain is AAGVIQSPRHLIKEKRETATLKCYPIPRHDTVYWYQQGPGQDPQFLISFYEKMQSDKGSIPDRFSAQQFSDYHSELNMSSLELGDSALYFCASSSPMRRMNTEAFFGQGTRLTVV.

The rearrangement links TRBV10-1 to TRBJ2-2, with 9 bases fitting TRBD2. V was clipped by 4 bases and J by 2 bases; unmatched bases: 8. CDR3 length: 17 residues. The germline V gene encodes CDR1 WNHNN and CDR2 SYGVQD (reference sequence). For the CDR3, the DNA is TGCGCCAGCAGTGGGCCTCCTAGCGGGGCTAACACCGGGGAGCTGTTTTTT. The encoded protein is CASSGPPSGANTGELFF.

The gene calls are TRBV27 and TRBJ2-1, with a possible D match to TRBD2 (7 bases). The CDR3 consists of 14 residues. V lost 3 bases and J lost 2, with 8 bases in between. Germline V CDR1 and CDR2: MNHEY, SMNVEV (reference sequence). CDR3 in amino acids: CASSFGGPYNEQFF. The DNA for the CDR3 is TGTGCCAGCAGTTTCGGGGGGCCCTACAATGAGCAGTTCTTC.

The chain uses TRBV28 and TRBJ1-5; D gene uncertain. Germline CDR1 reads MDHEN; CDR2 reads SYDVKM. This CDR3 region has 17 residues. V was pared by 8 bases and J by 0 bases, with 20 bases between. The CDR3 spells CASSTPPRTYSNQPQHF. The CDR3 DNA reads as TGTGCCAGCTCGACCCCGCCCAGGACTTATAGCAATCAGCCCCAGCATTTT. Full variable domain (rest looked up from reference TRBV28 and TRBJ1-5): DVKVTQSSRYLVKRTGEKVFLECVQDMDHENMFWYRQDPGLGLRLIYFSYDVKMKEKGDIPEGYSVSREKKERFSLILESASTNQTSMYLCASSTPPRTYSNQPQHFGDGTRLSIL.

V gene TRBV10-1 combines with J gene TRBJ2-3; D is uncertain. This CDR3 comprises 13 residues. CDR1 WNHNN and CDR2 SYGVQD come from the germline V gene (reference sequence). The germline V and J ends were trimmed by 3 bases and 3 bases, with 7 bases remaining between them. The CDR3 here is CASSEVVTDTQYF. The CDR3 DNA follows: TGCGCCAGCAGTGAAGTAGTAACAGATACGCAGTATTTT.

The table lists this clone with a count of one. The chain employs TRBV7-9 and TRBJ2-1, with 7 bases identical to TRBD1. With V trimmed by 7 bases and J by 5 bases, 11 bases remained unmatched. Germline V gene data show CDR1 as SEHNR and CDR2 as FQNEAQ (reference sequence). The CDR3 is 15 residues long. CDR3 sequence: CASNPGTESNNEQFF. The CDR3 nucleotides are TGTGCCAGCAACCCCGGGACAGAGTCTAACAATGAGCAGTTCTTC.

V and J are TRBV7-6 and TRBJ1-1, with a weak D call TRBD1 (5 bases). CDR3 length equals 14 residues. The V gene lost 1 base and the J gene lost 3 bases, with 9 bases spanning the gap. The germline V gene has CDR1 SGHVS and CDR2 FNYEAQ. CDR3 in DNA: TGTGCCAGCAGCTTAGAAGGGGACTACACTGAAGCTTTCTTT. It codes for CASSLEGDYTEAFF.

This clone has just one count. J is TRBJ1-5 and V is TRBV7-2, with a tentative D call TRBD1 (6 bases). The V end lost 1 base, the J end lost 0 bases, and 16 bases lay between the germline ends. Germline loops: CDR1 SGHTA, CDR2 FQGNSA. CDR3 length equals 18 residues. Here the CDR3 DNA reads TGTGCCAGCAGCTTAGTCGGATTAGACAGGATTAGCAATCAGCCCCAGCATTTT. Translating gives CASSLVGLDRISNQPQHF.

As regards this clone: Compared with germline, one end of the junction differs, possibly owing to a read error. The rearrangement joins TRBV25-1 to TRBJ2-6; D is perhaps TRBD1 (5 bases). CDR3 length: 16 residues. Germline V gene data show CDR1 as MGHDK and CDR2 as SYGVNS. In DNA form, the CDR3 reads TGTGCCAGCAGTTCAGGCAGCAACTCTGGGGCCAACGGCCTGACTTTC. This encodes CASSSGSNSGANGLTF. Combining the CDR3 with reference TRBV25-1 and TRBJ2-6 gives the whole variable domain EADIYQTPRYLVIGTGKKITLECSQTMGHDKMYWYQQDPGMELHLIHYSYGVNSTEKGDLSSESTVSRIRTEHFPLTLESARPSHTSQYLCASSSGSNSGANGLTFGAGSRLTVL.

The genes are TRBV10-2 and TRBJ1-6; 7 bases agree with TRBD1. The CDR3 is 17 residues long. V lost 3 bases and J lost 10; bases outside the gene matches: 15. CDR1 WSHSY and CDR2 SAAADI come from the germline V gene. The CDR3 loop reads CASSDLMDRRRFSPLHF. DNA of the CDR3: TGCGCCAGCAGTGACTTAATGGACAGGAGGCGTTTCTCACCCCTCCACTTT.

This clone was seen only once. V and J are TRBV5-1 and TRBJ2-1; D perhaps matches TRBD2 (5 bases). Trimming cost V 0 bases and J 4 bases, with 8 bases left between them. This CDR3 has 14 residues. Germline CDR1 and CDR2: SGHRS and YFSETQ. CDR3: CASSLASGYNEQFF. In nucleotides, the CDR3 is TGCGCCAGCAGCTTGGCCTCGGGGTACAATGAGCAGTTCTTC.

The chain carries TRBV5-8 and TRBJ1-3; 8 bases align to TRBD1. Germline V gene sequence: CDR1 SGHTS, CDR2 YDEGEE. The CDR3 is made up of 17 amino acids. The ends lost 9 bases at V and 0 bases at J; junction bases unmatched: 14. In DNA form, the CDR3 reads TGTGCCACCCCCCGGGACAGGCACCCCAGCTCTGGAAACACCATATATTTT. This gives the protein CATPRDRHPSSGNTIYF.

This chain links TRBV7-9 with TRBJ2-2; 8 bases line up with TRBD1. From germline, CDR1 is SEHNR and CDR2 FQNEAQ (reference sequence). Trimming removed 5 bases from V and 0 bases from J; junction bases left unmatched: 8. The CDR3 is 17 residues long. The CDR3 DNA reads as TGTGCCAGCAGCCCTGGACAGGGCGGATCGAACACCGGGGAGCTGTTTTTT. This sequence encodes CASSPGQGGSNTGELFF. The whole variable domain, filled in from reference TRBV7-9 and TRBJ2-2, reads DTGVSQNPRHKITKRGQNVTFRCDPISEHNRLYWYRQTLGQGPEFLTYFQNEAQLEKSRLLSDRFSAERPKGSFSTLEIQRTEQGDSAMYLCASSPGQGGSNTGELFFGEGSRLTVL.

The chain recombines TRBV14 with TRBJ1-1; D gene ambiguous. CDR1 and CDR2 (germline): SGHDN, FVKESK. Trimming left V 1 base short and J 5 bases short, with 14 bases between. The CDR3 runs to 15 residues. The CDR3 here is CASSQVGGGYTEAFF. CDR3 DNA: TGTGCCAGCAGCCAAGTGGGCGGAGGTTATACTGAAGCTTTCTTT.

The chain is built from TRBV19 and TRBJ2-7, with 8 positions matching TRBD1. In germline, CDR1 is LNHDA, CDR2 SQIVND (reference sequence). The CDR3 loop spans 17 amino acids. With V trimmed by 5 bases and J by 3 bases, 15 bases remained unmatched. The CDR3 DNA is TGTGCCAGTAGTTGGAAAATTTCCGGGACAGGAGGCTACGAGCAGTACTTC. Amino acid sequence: CASSWKISGTGGYEQYF. Together with reference TRBV19 and TRBJ2-7, the CDR3 gives the full variable domain: DGGITQSPKYLFRKEGQNVTLSCEQNLNHDAMYWYRQDPGQGLRLIYYSQIVNDFQKGDIAEGYSVSREKKESFPLTVTSAQKNPTAFYLCASSWKISGTGGYEQYFGPGTRLTVT.